Listed here are 29 T cell receptor beta chains from one sample, sequenced in a study of Ad26.COV2.S vaccination and SARS-CoV-2 variants. Some clones are missing from TCRdb's copy, which holds only in-frame ones; the method was immunoSEQ multiplex PCR. The sample lists over 400,000 clones; around 91% were seen once. Treatment given: some 20 received Ad26.COV2.S at low or high dose, single or two shots; roughly five received placebo; per-sample allocation not given. Sampling occurred on day 63 after the first vaccine or placebo injection. Sample: peripheral blood, taken in a trial of Ad26.COV2.S vaccine versus placebo. These receptors originate from a person aged 18-60 years who received the Ad26.COV2.S COVID-19 vaccine or a placebo.

This sequence joins TRBV10-3 and TRBJ2-1, with a tentative D call TRBD2 (6 bases). The ends were cut back, 3 bases at V and 7 bases at J, with 7 bases in the middle. Per the germline V gene, CDR1 is ENHRY and CDR2 is SYGVKD. The CDR3 has 12 residues. In DNA form, the CDR3 reads TGTGCCATCAGTGATAGCGGTAATGAGCAGTTCTTC. Its translation: CAISDSGNEQFF.

The CDR3 DNA is TGTGCCAGCAGTCGCACAGTCAACTCTGGGGCCAACGTCCTGACTTTC. Its translation is CASSRTVNSGANVLTF. The chain carries TRBV6-2 or TRBV6-3 and TRBJ2-6, with D unresolved. Trimming left V 5 bases short and J 0 bases short, with 11 bases between. The germline CDR1 and CDR2 sequences are MNHEY and SVGEGT. The CDR3 consists of 16 residues.

The chain joins TRBV7-9 to TRBJ1-5; D is uncertain. The CDR3 spans 15 residues. Germline V gene sequence: CDR1 SEHNR, CDR2 FQNEAQ (reference sequence). V was cut by 5 bases and J by 3 bases, with 14 bases left in between. The CDR3 here is CASSLSPGDNQPQHF. CDR3 in DNA: TGTGCCAGCAGCCTGAGTCCTGGGGACAATCAGCCCCAGCATTTT.

The genes are TRBV9 and TRBJ1-3; 8 nucleotides line up with TRBD1. In germline, CDR1 is SGDLS, CDR2 YYNGEE. The CDR3 runs 16 residues. Germline trimming cut 4 bases from V and 2 bases from J; bases unmatched to any gene: 8. CDR3 nucleotide sequence: TGTGCCAGCAGCCCGTTGACAGGGGCAGCTGGAAACACCATATATTTT. Its translation is CASSPLTGAAGNTIYF.

The V gene is TRBV28, the J gene TRBJ1-4; 8 nucleotides agree with TRBD1. CDR1 and CDR2 (germline): MDHEN, SYDVKM. The CDR3 extends over 15 amino acids. V lost 6 bases to trimming and J lost 5 bases; unmatched junction nucleotides: 8. CDR3 protein: CASSPQQGGNEKLFF. CDR3 bases: TGTGCCAGCAGCCCCCAACAGGGGGGGAATGAAAAACTGTTTTTT.

The CDR3 DNA sequence: TGCGCCAGCAGCTTGGCTCGGGGGGGTCCTGGCTACACCTTC. It yields the protein CASSLARGGPGYTF. The chain carries TRBV5-1 and TRBJ1-2, with D possibly being TRBD1 (5 bases). This CDR3 region has 14 residues. From germline, CDR1 is SGHRS and CDR2 YFSETQ. The V gene lost 0 bases and the J gene lost 7 bases, with 13 bases spanning the gap.

J is TRBJ1-5 and V is TRBV2, with 7 bases matching TRBD1. Germline V gene lookup returns CDR1 SNHLY and CDR2 FYNNEI. J lost 3 bases, V lost 4 bases, and 3 bases had no gene match. The CDR3 sequence is 14 residues long. This CDR3 is CASSAGQDNQPQHF. The CDR3, as DNA: TGTGCCAGCAGTGCCGGACAGGACAATCAGCCCCAGCATTTT.

The genes are TRBV5-4 and TRBJ1-1; 7 nucleotides match TRBD1. With V trimmed by 0 bases and J by 1 base, 3 bases remained unmatched. The CDR3 has 15 residues. Germline CDR1 and CDR2: SGHNT and YYREEE (reference sequence). CDR3 sequence reads: CASSLGGGPNTEAFF. CDR3 in DNA: TGTGCCAGCAGCTTGGGAGGGGGCCCGAACACTGAAGCTTTCTTT.

CDR3 in DNA: TGTGCCAGCGCCCTCGGGGGGACTGAAGCTTTCTTT. It is translated as CASALGGTEAFF. The chain employs TRBV7-9 and TRBJ1-1; tentatively, D is TRBD1 (5 bases). Germline V gene sequence: CDR1 SEHNR, CDR2 FQNEAQ (reference sequence). V dropped 8 bases and J dropped 5 bases, with 12 bases sitting between them. The CDR3 length is 12 residues.

This clone appeared a single time. The chain uses TRBV19 and TRBJ1-6, with 7 bases fitting TRBD1. The CDR3 length is 16 residues. In germline, CDR1 is LNHDA, CDR2 SQIVND (reference sequence). The J segment lost 0 bases and the V segment lost 9 bases, leaving 8 bases of the junction unmatched. The CDR3: CASGQATSSYNSPLHF. In nucleotides, the CDR3 is TGTGCCAGCGGACAGGCCACTAGCTCCTATAATTCACCCCTCCACTTT. The full variable domain, in which reference TRBV19 and TRBJ1-6 provide the parts outside the CDR3, is DGGITQSPKYLFRKEGQNVTLSCEQNLNHDAMYWYRQDPGQGLRLIYYSQIVNDFQKGDIAEGYSVSREKKESFPLTVTSAQKNPTAFYLCASGQATSSYNSPLHFGNGTRLTVT.

The rearrangement links TRBV6-2 or TRBV6-3 to TRBJ2-5, with 8 bases fitting TRBD1. V lost 4 bases and J lost 2; bases outside the gene matches: 6. Germline CDR1 is MNHEY and CDR2 is SVGEGT. This CDR3 has 15 residues. In DNA, the CDR3 is TGTGCCAGCAGTTTCCAGGGGGCGACTCAAGAGACCCAGTACTTC. Protein sequence: CASSFQGATQETQYF.

The CDR3 protein is CASLPEGGFYEQYF. The CDR3 region has the DNA TGTGCCAGCCTCCCAGAGGGAGGGTTCTACGAGCAGTACTTC. The chain recombines TRBV7-2 with TRBJ2-7; 7 positions agree with TRBD2. Germline values: CDR1 SGHTA, CDR2 FQGNSA. CDR3 length: 14 amino acids. The junction had 10 bases not matched to a gene; V was cut back by 8 bases and J by 3 bases.

V usage is TRBV27 and J usage is TRBJ2-3, with 11 bases lining up with TRBD2. J gave up 2 bases and V 4 bases, and 5 bases lay outside the gene matches. CDR3 length equals 16 residues. Germline CDR1 and CDR2: MNHEY and SMNVEV (reference sequence). The CDR3 DNA reads TGTGCCAGCAGTTCACCGGGACTAGCGGTCACAGATACGCAGTATTTT. Translating gives CASSSPGLAVTDTQYF.

The chain uses TRBV4-1 and TRBJ2-1; D call uncertain. Germline lookup yields CDR1 MGHRA and CDR2 YSYEKL. The CDR3 sequence is 13 residues long. Trimming cost V 7 bases and J 5 bases, with 12 bases left between them. The CDR3 protein is CASKKTGDNEQFF. As DNA, the CDR3 is TGCGCCAGCAAAAAAACCGGAGACAATGAGCAGTTCTTC.

This rearrangement joins TRBV28 to TRBJ2-4, with D possibly matching TRBD2 (6 bases). CDR1 MDHEN and CDR2 SYDVKM come from the germline V gene. Trimming stripped 5 bases from V and 0 bases from J, with 23 bases between. This CDR3 spans 19 amino acids. The CDR3 DNA follows: TGTGCCAGCAGTCCACAAACCGGGACTTCACATCTAGCCAAAAACATTCAGTACTTC. Protein product: CASSPQTGTSHLAKNIQYF. The full variable domain, with the rest looked up from reference TRBV28 and TRBJ2-4, is DVKVTQSSRYLVKRTGEKVFLECVQDMDHENMFWYRQDPGLGLRLIYFSYDVKMKEKGDIPEGYSVSREKKERFSLILESASTNQTSMYLCASSPQTGTSHLAKNIQYFGAGTRLSVL.

Notes on this clone: The identical CDR3 is also encoded by other nucleotide sequences in the sample. The chain couples TRBV7-9 to TRBJ2-7, with 8 positions matching TRBD2. Germline V gives CDR1 SEHNR, CDR2 FQNEAQ (reference sequence). The CDR3 is 12 amino acids. V dropped 5 bases and J dropped 4; count of bases not matched to a gene: 1. The CDR3 loop is CASSPGGYEQYF. Here the CDR3 DNA reads TGTGCCAGCAGCCCGGGGGGGTACGAGCAGTACTTC.

This rearrangement joins TRBV14 to TRBJ2-1, with TRBD2 matching over 13 bases. This CDR3 comprises 18 residues. The V segment lost 1 base and the J segment 8 bases; nucleotides outside the gene matches: 11. Germline-derived CDR1 and CDR2 are SGHDN and FVKESK. Here the CDR3 reads CASSQVAGLAGARHEQFF. The CDR3 DNA sequence: TGTGCCAGCAGCCAAGTTGCAGGACTAGCGGGAGCCCGACATGAGCAGTTCTTC.

For the CDR3, the DNA is TGTGCCAGCAATGGTTTGGGGGACGTTGAAGCTTTCTTT. Its translation is CASNGLGDVEAFF. This chain connects TRBV2 to TRBJ1-1; TRBD1 is a possible D gene (5 bases). The CDR3 runs 13 residues. The germline V gene encodes CDR1 SNHLY and CDR2 FYNNEI. Deletions cut 7 bases from V and 7 bases from J, with 16 bases between.

This clone has a handful of counts. The rearrangement joins TRBV4-3 to TRBJ2-1; the match to TRBD2 covers 8 bases. CDR3 length: 17 amino acids. From germline, CDR1 is LGHNA and CDR2 YSLEER. Trimming at V came to 1 base and at J to 3 bases, leaving 8 bases not matched to a gene. The CDR3 loop is CASSQAAGRGFYNEQFF. The DNA for the CDR3 is TGCGCCAGCAGCCAAGCGGCCGGGAGGGGTTTCTACAATGAGCAGTTCTTC.

This chain joins TRBV5-4 and TRBJ2-7; D possibly corresponds to TRBD2 (8 bases). This CDR3 is built from 14 residues. Looked up from germline, CDR1 is SGHNT and CDR2 is YYREEE (reference sequence). The ends were cut back, 6 bases at V and 2 bases at J, with 15 bases in the middle. The CDR3 DNA is TGTGCCAGCACCCGGGGGGGACAGCCCTACGAGCAGTACTTC. Amino acids: CASTRGGQPYEQYF.

This clone has a handful of counts. This chain connects TRBV6-2 or TRBV6-3 to TRBJ2-7; D ambiguous. The CDR3 extends over 14 amino acids. The germline gives CDR1 MNHEY, CDR2 SVGEGT. Trimming left V 1 base short and J 1 base short, with 8 bases between. The CDR3: CASSYLPNSYEQYF. CDR3 DNA sequence: TGTGCCAGCAGTTACTTGCCCAATTCCTACGAGCAGTACTTC.

V and J are TRBV5-6 and TRBJ1-1; 9 bases match TRBD1. Germline V CDR1 and CDR2: SGHDT, YYEEEE. Trimming removed 3 bases from V and 4 bases from J; junction bases left unmatched: 1. This CDR3 is built from 13 residues. The DNA of the CDR3 is TGTGCCAGCAGCTACAGGGGGCTCACTGAAGCTTTCTTT. This sequence encodes CASSYRGLTEAFF.

The chain is built from TRBV4-3 and TRBJ2-3; possible D gene TRBD2, 6 bases. The CDR3 length is 15 residues. Germline-derived CDR1 and CDR2 are LGHNA and YSLEER. V was clipped by 4 bases and J by 0 bases, with 11 bases between them. CDR3 coding DNA: TGCGCCAGCAGCCCCATGGGACTTAGCACAGATACGCAGTATTTT. As protein: CASSPMGLSTDTQYF.

This chain joins TRBV5-6 and TRBJ2-2; a weak D match, TRBD2 (6 bases). The V end was cut by 5 bases, the J end by 5 bases, with 13 bases between. The CDR3 extends over 14 amino acids. Germline assignment: CDR1 SGHDT and CDR2 YYEEEE. CDR3 in amino acids: CASRRGGITGELFF. The CDR3 DNA reads as TGTGCCAGCAGGAGGGGCGGGATTACCGGGGAGCTGTTTTTT.

In its sample, this clone was seen once. This chain uses TRBV30 with TRBJ1-6, with D hard to call. CDR1 is GTSNPN, CDR2 SVGIG, per germline (reference sequence). Trimming stripped 4 bases from V and 8 bases from J, with 9 bases between. The CDR3 covers 12 residues. The CDR3 loop reads CAWTSRDSPLHF. The DNA for the CDR3 is TGTGCCTGGACATCCCGGGATTCACCCCTCCACTTT.

The gene calls are TRBV10-3 and TRBJ1-6, with D hard to call. The length of the CDR3 is 13 residues. Between the trimmed V and J ends, which lost 5 bases and 5 bases, there was a span of 7 bases. CDR1 and CDR2 (germline): ENHRY, SYGVKD. For the CDR3, the DNA is TGTGCCATCAGTACCCAGAATAATTCACCCCTCCACTTT. Its translation is CAISTQNNSPLHF.

This chain connects TRBV2 to TRBJ2-1; D ambiguous. This CDR3 has 14 amino acids. Between the trimmed V and J ends, which lost 7 bases and 8 bases, there was a span of 18 bases. Germline CDR1 is SNHLY and CDR2 is FYNNEI. The CDR3 bases are TGTGCCAGCACTCTTATTAGGGCCCTGGATGAGCAGTTCTTC. Its protein is CASTLIRALDEQFF.

V and J are TRBV7-9 and TRBJ2-7; D is possibly TRBD1 or TRBD2 (5 bases each). V lost 5 bases and J lost 6, with 11 bases in between. The CDR3 length is 12 residues. Germline V gene lookup returns CDR1 SEHNR and CDR2 FQNEAQ (reference sequence). The CDR3: CASSKARGEQYF. For the CDR3, the DNA is TGTGCCAGCAGCAAGGCGAGGGGCGAGCAGTACTTC.

The chain combines TRBV19 with TRBJ2-7; D is ambiguous. This CDR3 region has 13 residues. CDR1 and CDR2 (germline): LNHDA, SQIVND (reference sequence). V was clipped by 9 bases and J by 1 base, with 13 bases between them. CDR3: CASRKKGSYEQYF. The CDR3, as DNA: TGTGCCAGCCGGAAGAAGGGATCCTACGAGCAGTACTTC.